Listed below are T cell receptor beta chains from one sample, sequenced in a study of shared clonotypes between healthy human individuals. Method: immunoSEQ multiplex PCR; TCRdb's copy keeps in-frame clones and lacks some. The data show some 2,500,000 clones, roughly 93% seen once. What was sequenced was naive CD4+ T cells from PBMCs. The receptors derive from a man younger than 35 in good health. Some clones in this sample may be carry-over from other donors' samples. CDR3s leave out the opening cysteine and the closing phenylalanine or tryptophan.

cdr3_length	v_call	j_call	cdr3_aa
12	TRBV18	TRBJ2-5	ASSPLGQVETQY
10	TRBV11-2	TRBJ2-5	ASSFARETQY
11	TRBV29-1	TRBJ1-4	SVEEGDGSNPF
13	TRBV11-1	TRBJ2-6	ASSLSVQKANVLT
16	TRBV21-1	TRBJ1-1	ASSKALWEGGGNTEAF
15	TRBV19	TRBJ2-4	ASSIGGLADYRDIQY
12	TRBV2	TRBJ2-5	ASRGDRQQETQY
14	TRBV27	TRBJ2-7	ASNLYGRTGGYEQY
11	TRBV7-6	TRBJ2-5	ASSGWSQETQY
13	TRBV19	TRBJ1-5	ASSTGTARSQPQH
11	TRBV7-8	TRBJ2-1	ASGQGLYNEQF
13	TRBV7-2	TRBJ1-2	ASSPAGLQGYGYT
13	TRBV30	TRBJ2-1	AWSTGQGSYNEQF
13	TRBV9	TRBJ1-1	ASSPGARSLTEAF
12	TRBV5-4	TRBJ2-7	ASSRVSEAYEQY
11	TRBV7-2	TRBJ2-7	ASSRLQFYEQY
14	TRBV9	TRBJ2-3	ASSVVGGGTTDTQY
12	TRBV7-6	TRBJ2-7	ASSSEAASDEQY
15	TRBV27	TRBJ2-5	ASSLLGLADPRETQY
11	TRBV11-2	TRBJ2-7	ASSSRQGYEQY
13	TRBV5-1	TRBJ1-5	ASSLLGQREQPQH
13	TRBV5-4	TRBJ2-3	ASSSGTVSTDTQY
14	TRBV27	TRBJ2-5	ASSLRAPGLAETQY
14	TRBV4-3	TRBJ2-6	ASSRWGEAGANVLT
11	TRBV5-1	TRBJ1-1	ASSLVLDTEAF
10	TRBV7-8	TRBJ2-7	ASSFLLYEQY
12	TRBV29-1	TRBJ1-4	SVESTELGEKLF